Listed below are T cell receptor beta chains from one sample, sequenced in a study of blood T cell repertoires in COVID-19. Profiled with immunoSEQ multiplex PCR; TCRdb holds only in-frame clones, not every one. Of about 200,000 clones in the sample, approximately 90% were seen once. The sample taken for sequencing was peripheral blood. These TCRs come from a middle-aged man with acute or convalescent COVID-19. The CDR3 runs from the conserved cysteine through the conserved F or W. A D gene is named only where the DNA matches it firmly. Size values are once, few and many counts, or a class for expanded clones, and some rows have none.

J gene | D gene | clone size | V gene | CDR3 DNA | CDR3 protein
TRBJ1-1 | NA | NA | TRBV20-1 | TGCAGTGCTAGTAAAACTAGGGACACTGAAGCTTTCTTT | CSASKTRDTEAFF
TRBJ2-1 | NA | few | TRBV11-1 | TGTGCCAGCAGCTTAAGGGGCGACAATGAGCAGTTCTTC | CASSLRGDNEQFF
TRBJ1-2 | NA | NA | TRBV6-5 | TGTGCCAGCAGTTCGGGGACTGCCTCATGGGGCTACACCTTC | CASSSGTASWGYTF
TRBJ2-1 | TRBD2 | NA | TRBV4-1 | TGCGCCAGCAGCCAAGAGGCCACGGGACTAGCGGGGGAGCAGTTCTTC | CASSQEATGLAGEQFF
TRBJ1-5 | TRBD1 | NA | TRBV6-6 | TGTGCCAGCAGAGAGGGGACAGGGATTCAGCCCCAGCATTTT | CASREGTGIQPQHF
TRBJ2-3 | NA | NA | TRBV27 | TGTGCCAGCAGGTTACTGGCTAGTCCCACAGATACGCAGTATTTT | CASRLLASPTDTQYF
TRBJ2-6 | TRBD1 | NA | TRBV7-9 | TGTGCCAGCAGCCCGAACCGGACAGGGTGGGCCTCTGGGGCCAACGTCCTGACTTTC | CASSPNRTGWASGANVLTF
TRBJ2-2 | NA | NA | TRBV2 | TGTGCCAGTCACAGGGGAGGCACCGGGGAGCTGTTTTTT | CASHRGGTGELFF
TRBJ2-1 | NA | NA | TRBV19 | TGTGCCAGTAGTATTCCGGACACACCTAGCAATGAGCAGTTCTTC | CASSIPDTPSNEQFF
TRBJ1-2 | TRBD1 | NA | TRBV4-2 | TGTGCCAGCAGCCAAGCAGCGACAGGGAATGGCTACACCTTC | CASSQAATGNGYTF
TRBJ2-2 | TRBD1 | NA | TRBV7-3 | TGTGCCAGCAGCAGACAGGGGGCGCGAAACACCGGGGAGCTGTTTTTT | CASSRQGARNTGELFF
TRBJ2-7 | NA | NA | TRBV7-2 | TGTGCCAGCAGCTACCAGTTCGAGCAGTACTTC | CASSYQFEQYF
TRBJ2-7 | TRBD1 | NA | TRBV6-5 | TGTGCCAGCTACACAGGGGGCACGTACGAGCAGTACTTC | CASYTGGTYEQYF
TRBJ1-1 | NA | NA | TRBV5-1 | TGCGCCAGCAGCTTAACCAGTTTGAACACTGAAGCTTTCTTT | CASSLTSLNTEAFF
TRBJ2-5 | TRBD1 | NA | TRBV3-1/TRBV3-2 | TGTGCCAGCAGTGAATGGACAGGTCAAGAGACCCAGTACTTC | CASSEWTGQETQYF
TRBJ1-6 | TRBD1 | NA | TRBV28 | TGTGCCAGCAGTTTGGAGTCCTCCGGGACAGGGCTTACCTATAATTCACCCCTCCACTTT | CASSLESSGTGLTYNSPLHF
TRBJ2-5 | TRBD2 | NA | TRBV11-2 | TGTGCCAGCAGCGTGGGACTAGCGGGAGGGCCCGGAGAGACCCAGTACTTC | CASSVGLAGGPGETQYF
TRBJ1-2 | NA | few | TRBV4-1 | TGCGCCAGCAGCCACGGAAGCGACTATGGCTACACCTTC | CASSHGSDYGYTF
TRBJ1-3 | TRBD1 | NA | TRBV27 | TGTGCCAGCAGTTTCGGCCCCGGGACAGGAGGAAACACCATATATTTT | CASSFGPGTGGNTIYF
TRBJ1-1 | TRBD1 | NA | TRBV3-1/TRBV3-2 | TGTGCCAGCAGCCAGGGACAGGGCTTAATTGAAGCTTTCTTT | CASSQGQGLIEAFF
TRBJ2-1 | TRBD1 | NA | TRBV4-3 | TGCGCCAGCAGTCGGGACAGGGTCTATGAGCAGTTCTTC | CASSRDRVYEQFF
TRBJ1-2 | TRBD1 | NA | TRBV25-1 | TGTGCCAGCAGTGATATGGGACAGGGGGCCCTCTACTATGGCTACACCTTC | CASSDMGQGALYYGYTF
TRBJ2-7 | TRBD2 | NA | TRBV30 | TGTGCCTGGAGGTCGGGACTAGCGGGCCTCTACGAGCAGTACTTC | CAWRSGLAGLYEQYF
TRBJ1-5 | NA | NA | TRBV5-5 | TGTGCCAGCAGCTTGGGAGCGAGCAAGAATCAGCCCCAGCATTTT | CASSLGASKNQPQHF
TRBJ2-2 | NA | NA | TRBV10-1 | TGCGCCAGCAGTGCCCAAGGTGGGCCCGGGGAGCTGTTTTTT | CASSAQGGPGELFF
TRBJ2-3 | TRBD2 | NA | TRBV18 | TGTGCCAGCTCACCAATCACTAGCGGTAGTGGCACAGATACGCAGTATTTT | CASSPITSGSGTDTQYF
TRBJ1-1 | NA | NA | TRBV5-4 | TGTGCCAGCAGCTTGGGGGGGGGCAGAAACACTGAAGCTTTCTTT | CASSLGGGRNTEAFF
TRBJ2-7 | NA | NA | TRBV7-9 | TGTGCCAGCAGCTCTTCCCCTAACGAGCAGTACTTC | CASSSSPNEQYF
TRBJ2-7 | TRBD2 | once | TRBV6-5 | TGTGCCAGCAGGGGAGGGCCGCTACGGAACGAGCAGTACTTC | CASRGGPLRNEQYF
TRBJ1-2 | NA | NA | TRBV9 | TGTGCCAGCAGCCCCTCCACCGGGTCGGGCTATGGCTACACCTTC | CASSPSTGSGYGYTF
TRBJ2-5 | NA | NA | TRBV7-2 | TGTGCCAGCAGCTTAGCCACCCAGATTCAAGAGACCCAGTACTTC | CASSLATQIQETQYF
TRBJ2-6 | TRBD2 | NA | TRBV24-1 | TGTGCCACCAGTGGGGGGGGTACTGGGGCCAACGTCCTGACTTTC | CATSGGGTGANVLTF
TRBJ2-1 | TRBD1 | NA | TRBV5-1 | TGCGCCAGCAGCTTTTGGACAGGGGGGGATGAGCAGTTCTTC | CASSFWTGGDEQFF
TRBJ2-1 | TRBD1 | once | TRBV6-5 | TGTGCCAGCAGCGCCGGGACAGTCTACAATGAGCAGTTCTTC | CASSAGTVYNEQFF
TRBJ1-2 | NA | NA | TRBV9 | TGTGCCAGCAGCGTAATGCACTCTTATGGCTACACCTTC | CASSVMHSYGYTF
TRBJ2-2 | NA | NA | TRBV30 | TGTGCCTGGAGGGGACAGAACACCGGGGAGCTGTTTTTT | CAWRGQNTGELFF
TRBJ2-7 | TRBD2 | few | TRBV6-2/TRBV6-3 | TGTGCCAGCAGTTACGTAACTAGCGGGAGTTCCGAGCAGTACTTC | CASSYVTSGSSEQYF
TRBJ1-4 | TRBD1 | NA | TRBV2 | TGTGCCAGCAGCTTCCCCCGCCCCGGGACAGGGGTGGCAACTAATGAAAAACTGTTTTTT | CASSFPRPGTGVATNEKLFF
TRBJ1-2 | NA | NA | TRBV2 | TGTGCCAGCAGCCAGAGGGTTAACTATGGCTACACCTTC | CASSQRVNYGYTF
TRBJ2-7 | NA | NA | TRBV4-1 | TGCGCCAGCAGCCTGAGTACACGGAGCTCCTACGAGCAGTACTTC | CASSLSTRSSYEQYF
TRBJ2-7 | TRBD1 | few | TRBV7-2 | TGTGCCAGCAGCGCCGGACAGGGATCCTCCTACGAGCAGTACTTC | CASSAGQGSSYEQYF
TRBJ2-7 | TRBD2 | NA | TRBV29-1 | TGCAGCGTTGAAGCCTACTCACTAGCGGGGGGCAAACAGAGCTCCTACGAGCAGTACTTC | CSVEAYSLAGGKQSSYEQYF
TRBJ1-5 | TRBD1 | NA | TRBV6-2/TRBV6-3 | TGTGCCAGCAGTTACAGGTTTCAATGGACAGGGAATCAGCCCCAGCATTTT | CASSYRFQWTGNQPQHF
TRBJ1-3 | NA | NA | TRBV19 | TGTGCCAGTAGTATCATTCCGGGGGGGTCTGGAAACACCATATATTTT | CASSIIPGGSGNTIYF
TRBJ1-5 | NA | NA | TRBV6-1 | TGTGCCAGCAGTGAAGGCGGAGGGAATCAGCCCCAGCATTTT | CASSEGGGNQPQHF
TRBJ1-3 | NA | NA | TRBV19 | TGTGCCAGTAGCCTGGCGGGGGGATCTGGAAACACCATATATTTT | CASSLAGGSGNTIYF
TRBJ1-1 | NA | few | TRBV7-9 | TGTGCCAGCAGCTTAAGCGGTGGAGGAACTGAAGCTTTCTTT | CASSLSGGGTEAFF
TRBJ2-5 | NA | NA | TRBV11-2 | TGTGCCAGCAGCTTAGACCCGGTTACAGCTGGGCTAAGGTCCCAGTACTTC | CASSLDPVTAGLRSQYF
TRBJ1-2 | NA | NA | TRBV12-3/TRBV12-4 | TGTGCCAGCAGCCTAGGACAGTATGGCTACACCTTC | CASSLGQYGYTF
TRBJ2-5 | NA | NA | TRBV5-1 | TGCGCCAGCAGCTTTTCAGGACAAGAGACCCAGTACTTC | CASSFSGQETQYF